The 20 T cell receptor beta chains below come from one sample, sequenced in a study of blood T cell repertoires in COVID-19. Generated by immunoSEQ multiplex PCR, the TCRdb table keeps only in-frame clones and is missing some. The profile shows about 140,000 clones, roughly four fifths of them singletons. Sample: PBMCs or T cells enriched from blood (not recorded which). These TCRs come from a young woman who had been exposed to COVID-19.

This chain joins TRBV19 and TRBJ2-7, with D maybe TRBD2 (6 bases). With 0 bases removed from V and 5 bases from J, the gap between germline ends came to 8 bases. In germline, CDR1 is LNHDA, CDR2 SQIVND (reference sequence). This CDR3 spans 13 amino acids. CDR3 nucleotides: TGTGCCAGTAGTATAGACGGCGGGGACGAGCAGTACTTC. It codes for CASSIDGGDEQYF.

The chain couples TRBV5-1 to TRBJ1-5, with D perhaps matching TRBD1 (6 bases). CDR1 is SGHRS, CDR2 YFSETQ, per germline. V lost 1 base to trimming and J lost 4 bases, with 9 bases between them. The length of the CDR3 is 14 residues. The CDR3 spells CASSLTGWNQPQHF. Here the CDR3 DNA reads TGCGCCAGCAGCTTGACAGGGTGGAATCAGCCCCAGCATTTT.

The chain is built from TRBV2 and TRBJ2-7, with 11 bases that match TRBD1. Germline V CDR1 and CDR2: SNHLY, FYNNEI. This CDR3 is built from 16 residues. V was clipped by 6 bases and J by 4 bases; unmatched bases: 11. CDR3 nucleotide sequence: TGTGCCAGCAGGTCTATCGGGACAGGGGGAAATTACGAGCAGTACTTC. This translates into CASRSIGTGGNYEQYF.

This clone was counted a few times. The rearrangement links TRBV3-1 (or the pseudogene TRBV3-2) to TRBJ1-2; TRBD1 might be the D (6 bases). The V gene lost 1 base and the J gene lost 3 bases, with 9 bases spanning the gap. The CDR3 runs to 14 residues. The germline V gene has CDR1 LGHDT and CDR2 YNNKEL (reference sequence). CDR3 sequence: CASSQGGQYYGYTF. DNA of the CDR3: TGTGCCAGCAGCCAAGGGGGACAATACTATGGCTACACCTTC.

The chain carries TRBV25-1 and TRBJ2-2, with D perhaps TRBD2 (6 bases). Per the germline V gene, CDR1 is MGHDK and CDR2 is SYGVNS. The CDR3 runs 13 residues. Trimming left V 2 bases short and J 13 bases short, with 14 bases between. Here the CDR3 DNA reads TGTGCCAGCAGTGAAGGGCGGGGTTGGTTGCTGTTTTTT. Translated, it gives CASSEGRGWLLFF.

This clone was recorded only once. This chain uses TRBV4-3 with TRBJ1-1; no clear D. V was shortened by 4 bases and J by 1 base, with 13 bases between the two germline ends. The CDR3 is made up of 15 amino acids. Germline CDR1 LGHNA, CDR2 YSLEER. Here the CDR3 DNA reads TGCGCCAGCAGCCGCCCTGGGGAGGGGAACACTGAAGCTTTCTTT. Translated: CASSRPGEGNTEAFF.

This clone was detected only once. The rearrangement links TRBV11-2 to TRBJ2-5, with 7 bases fitting TRBD1. The V and J ends lost 2 bases and 5 bases, in that order; junction bases with no gene match: 11. The germline V gene has CDR1 SGHAT and CDR2 FQNNGV. The CDR3 covers 16 residues. For the CDR3, the DNA is TGTGCCAGCAGCTTACGGGACAGCCTTCCGTGGGAGACCCAGTACTTC. The encoded protein is CASSLRDSLPWETQYF.

CDR3 residues: CASSFGNRASTEAFF. CDR3 DNA: TGTGCCAGCAGCTTCGGTAACAGGGCTTCCACTGAAGCTTTCTTT. This chain joins TRBV5-4 and TRBJ1-1, with D perhaps TRBD1 (6 bases). The germline V and J ends were trimmed by 2 bases and 4 bases, with 15 bases remaining between them. The CDR3 has 15 residues. Germline V lookup: CDR1 SGHNT, CDR2 YYREEE (reference sequence).

V and J are TRBV9 and TRBJ1-2, with unresolved D. Germline assignment: CDR1 SGDLS and CDR2 YYNGEE. The length of the CDR3 is 13 residues. The V end was cut by 0 bases, the J end by 2 bases, with 5 bases between. Here the CDR3 DNA reads TGTGCCAGCAGCGTAGCCGGGAACTATGGCTACACCTTC. Amino acid sequence: CASSVAGNYGYTF.

The genes are TRBV4-1 and TRBJ1-6, with D maybe TRBD1 (6 bases). This CDR3 has 13 amino acids. With 4 bases removed from V and 11 bases from J, the gap between germline ends came to 12 bases. The V gene's germline CDR1 is MGHRA and CDR2 YSYEKL. This CDR3 reads CASSPQGRPPLHF. The CDR3 DNA sequence: TGCGCCAGCAGCCCTCAGGGGCGCCCACCCCTCCACTTT.

The rearrangement joins TRBV5-1 to TRBJ1-4; TRBD1 matches at 8 bases. Germline V gene sequence: CDR1 SGHRS, CDR2 YFSETQ. This CDR3 contains 14 residues. The trim removed 4 bases at V and 8 bases at J, leaving 7 bases unmatched. The CDR3 loop reads CASSPRGREEKLFF. Here the CDR3 DNA reads TGCGCCAGCAGCCCCAGGGGGCGCGAAGAAAAACTGTTTTTT.

The chain is built from TRBV24-1 and TRBJ2-1; D remains ambiguous. This CDR3 is built from 12 residues. Germline V gene data show CDR1 as KGHDR and CDR2 as SFDVKD. V gave up 3 bases and J gave up 4 bases, with 3 bases separating them. The CDR3 DNA reads as TGTGCCACCAGTGATCCTTACAATGAGCAGTTCTTC. Protein: CATSDPYNEQFF.

CDR3 bases: TGTGCCAGCAGCCGAGCGGGAGGGCTACTCGACGAGCAGTACTTC. It translates to CASSRAGGLLDEQYF. The V call is TRBV7-3, the J call TRBJ2-7; 10 bases are shared with TRBD2. The CDR3 contains 15 residues. Trimming cost V 5 bases and J 5 bases; bases outside gene matches: 9. CDR1 is SGHTA and CDR2 is FQGTGA in the germline V gene.

This clone was counted a single time. The chain couples TRBV19 to TRBJ1-1; the match to TRBD1 covers 8 bases. Germline-derived CDR1 and CDR2 are LNHDA and SQIVND (reference sequence). V shed 7 bases and J 3 bases; nucleotides not matched to a gene: 13. The CDR3 covers 16 residues. The CDR3 here is CASIGRGLSWDTEAFF. The CDR3 nucleotides are TGTGCCAGTATAGGCAGGGGGCTTTCGTGGGACACTGAAGCTTTCTTT.

The chain has TRBV19 and TRBJ1-6, with 10 bases matching TRBD1. The CDR3 contains 16 residues. The germline V gene encodes CDR1 LNHDA and CDR2 SQIVND (reference sequence). Unmatched junction bases numbered 10, after V lost 5 bases and J lost 9 bases. For the CDR3, the DNA is TGTGCCAGTAGTCCAAATCCGGGACAGGGGATTTCACCCCTCCACTTT. It encodes CASSPNPGQGISPLHF. The full variable domain, rest sourced from reference TRBV19 and TRBJ1-6, is DGGITQSPKYLFRKEGQNVTLSCEQNLNHDAMYWYRQDPGQGLRLIYYSQIVNDFQKGDIAEGYSVSREKKESFPLTVTSAQKNPTAFYLCASSPNPGQGISPLHFGNGTRLTVT.

V is TRBV28 and J is TRBJ1-1; the D gene is possibly TRBD1 (6 bases). V was clipped by 10 bases and J by 1 base, with 10 bases between them. Germline V gene data show CDR1 as MDHEN and CDR2 as SYDVKM. This CDR3 has 12 amino acids. CDR3 sequence: CATKTGNTEAFF. The CDR3 region has the DNA TGTGCCACAAAGACAGGGAACACTGAAGCTTTCTTT.

The chain uses TRBV28 and TRBJ2-7; 10 bases match TRBD1. The CDR3 is 16 amino acids. Per the germline V gene, CDR1 is MDHEN and CDR2 is SYDVKM. Trimming removed 6 bases from V and 5 bases from J; junction bases left unmatched: 13. The CDR3 DNA reads as TGTGCCAGCAGGGACCGGATAGGACAGGGGGTCGACGAGCAGTACTTC. Translating gives CASRDRIGQGVDEQYF.

V is TRBV30 and J is TRBJ2-1, with 10 nucleotides matching TRBD1. With V trimmed by 5 bases and J by 2 bases, 6 bases remained unmatched. The germline gives CDR1 GTSNPN, CDR2 SVGIG (reference sequence). The CDR3 loop spans 15 amino acids. The CDR3 spells CAWEGTGDPYNEQFF. The CDR3 nucleotides are TGTGCCTGGGAGGGGACAGGGGATCCCTACAATGAGCAGTTCTTC. The complete variable domain, with remaining parts taken from reference TRBV30 and TRBJ2-1, reads SQTIHQWPATLVQPVGSPLSLECTVEGTSNPNLYWYRQAAGRGLQLLFYSVGIGQISSEVPQNLSASRPQDRQFILSSKKLLLSDSGFYLCAWEGTGDPYNEQFFGPGTRLTVL.

The chain carries TRBV27 and TRBJ2-1; D is possibly TRBD1 (5 bases). Germline CDR1 and CDR2: MNHEY and SMNVEV (reference sequence). The CDR3 is made up of 15 amino acids. The V gene lost 2 bases and the J gene lost 3 bases, with 11 bases spanning the gap. CDR3 in amino acids: CASSLGASVYNEQFF. CDR3 DNA: TGTGCCAGCAGTTTAGGGGCTTCCGTCTACAATGAGCAGTTCTTC.

J is TRBJ2-1 and V is TRBV12-5; 7 positions agree with TRBD1. Unmatched junction bases numbered 5, after V lost 3 bases and J lost 0 bases. This CDR3 spans 16 amino acids. Germline V gives CDR1 LGHNT, CDR2 FRNRAP. CDR3 loop: CASGFTGQSSYNEQFF. In nucleotides, the CDR3 is TGTGCTAGTGGTTTCACGGGACAGAGCTCCTACAATGAGCAGTTCTTC.